These 25 T cell receptor beta chains were sequenced from one sample in a study of beta chain features in type 1 diabetes listed by TCRdb under 2018. Libraries were prepared through the immunoSEQ multiplex PCR assay. The High Capacity cDNA Reverse Transcription Kit was used to reverse transcribe all of the isolated RNA, meaning that expressed TCRB transcripts were what got sequenced. This immuneACCESS table, as held by TCRdb, lists in-frame sequences with V and J called but not all clones. Of the missing ones, under half trace to an unresolved V gene in checked studies; the others have no known cause. This sample is represented by over 650,000 clones; roughly an eighth of them were singletons. Nearly 0.04% of the sample rests with the top ten. The paper's findings and limits, for the study overall: Type 1 diabetes patients showed a moderate but significant shortening of TCRB CDR3 length in all four CD4+ subsets.

No cognate antigen is known for these TCRs. The source material was naive CD4+ T cells from blood. In the paper's terms, the cell subset or site label means: true naive CD4+ T cells. These receptors all stem from a man younger than 35 with type 1 diabetes.

This clone was seen more than once but under ten times. This sequence joins TRBV7-9 and TRBJ1-1; the D is unclear. In germline, CDR1 is SEHNR, CDR2 FQNEAQ (reference sequence). The CDR3 totals 14 residues. V was pared by 3 bases and J by 2 bases, with 10 bases between. CDR3 sequence: CASSFPFPNTEAFF. CDR3 coding DNA: TGTGCCAGCAGCTTCCCATTTCCTAACACTGAAGCTTTCTTT.

This chain uses TRBV7-2 with TRBJ1-6; no firm D call. Trimming took off 1 base at V and 5 bases at J, with 15 bases between the two ends. This CDR3 spans 17 amino acids. CDR1 SGHTA and CDR2 FQGNSA come from the germline V gene. The CDR3 spells CASSLGYRHSNNSPLHF. CDR3 nucleotides: TGTGCCAGCAGCTTAGGATATCGGCACTCAAATAATTCACCCCTCCACTTT.

Concerning this clone itself: The identical CDR3 is also encoded by other nucleotide sequences in the sample. The chain is built from TRBV5-1 and TRBJ2-5; TRBD1 is a possible D gene (8 bases). The germline CDR1 and CDR2 sequences are SGHRS and YFSETQ. The length of the CDR3 is 13 residues. V lost 4 bases to trimming and J lost 4 bases, with 11 bases between them. Here the CDR3 DNA reads TGCGCCAGCAGCAGCGGGACAGGAGAGACCCAGTACTTC. Protein product: CASSSGTGETQYF.

The chain is built from TRBV7-9 and TRBJ2-7, with a weak D call TRBD2 (6 bases). The CDR3 is 15 amino acids. CDR1 SEHNR and CDR2 FQNEAQ come from the germline V gene (reference sequence). The germline V and J ends were trimmed by 2 bases and 7 bases, with 18 bases remaining between them. DNA of the CDR3: TGTGCCAGCAGCTTATTGGCGGGACTGTTTGGAGAGCAGTACTTC. Its translation is CASSLLAGLFGEQYF. Looking up the rest from reference TRBV7-9 and TRBJ2-7 gives the full variable domain: DTGVSQNPRHKITKRGQNVTFRCDPISEHNRLYWYRQTLGQGPEFLTYFQNEAQLEKSRLLSDRFSAERPKGSFSTLEIQRTEQGDSAMYLCASSLLAGLFGEQYFGPGTRLTVT.

This clone occurred a few times. This chain joins TRBV18 and TRBJ2-3; maybe TRBD1 (6 bases). With 5 bases removed from V and 5 bases from J, the gap between germline ends came to 11 bases. The V gene's germline CDR1 is KGHSH and CDR2 LQKENI. The CDR3 loop spans 13 amino acids. This chain's CDR3 is CASSTQGRDTQYF. In nucleotides, the CDR3 is TGTGCCAGCTCAACACAGGGCAGAGATACGCAGTATTTT.

The chain employs TRBV6-5 and TRBJ1-2, with 7 bases aligning to TRBD1. Trimming took 5 bases from V and 2 from J; bases not matched to a gene: 5. The germline gives CDR1 MNHEY, CDR2 SVGAGI. The CDR3 is 14 amino acids. CDR3 sequence: CASSRQGWNYGYTF. CDR3 bases: TGTGCCAGCAGTAGACAGGGATGGAACTATGGCTACACCTTC.

The chain is built from TRBV18 and TRBJ2-2; no firm D call. V was cut by 2 bases and J by 6 bases, with 7 bases left in between. CDR1 is KGHSH and CDR2 is LQKENI in the germline V gene. This CDR3 has 13 residues. The CDR3 bases are TGTGCCAGCTCACCAGGCGAGGCCGGGGAGCTGTTTTTT. It is translated as CASSPGEAGELFF.

This clone was recorded a few times. The chain links TRBV15 to TRBJ2-7; perhaps TRBD2 as D (6 bases). Germline loops: CDR1 LNHNV, CDR2 YYDKDF (reference sequence). Trimming stripped 3 bases from V and 0 bases from J, with 15 bases between. The CDR3 is 16 amino acids. CDR3 residues: CATSSHRGRNSYEQYF. CDR3 nucleotide sequence: TGTGCCACCAGCAGCCATCGGGGGAGGAACTCCTACGAGCAGTACTTC.

This clone came up a few times. V is TRBV11-2 and J is TRBJ2-7, with no clear D. CDR1 is SGHAT and CDR2 is FQNNGV in the germline V gene. The germline V and J ends were trimmed by 3 bases and 2 bases, with 11 bases remaining between them. The CDR3 is 14 residues long. Here the CDR3 DNA reads TGTGCCAGCAGCTTGGCTCACGGCGCCTACGAGCAGTACTTC. Translation: CASSLAHGAYEQYF.

The genes are TRBV18 and TRBJ2-5; D not resolved. Germline values: CDR1 KGHSH, CDR2 LQKENI. The CDR3 sequence is 13 residues long. V gave up 0 bases and J gave up 5 bases, with 7 bases separating them. The CDR3, as DNA: TGTGCCAGCTCACCACCGCGACGGGAGACCCAGTACTTC. Its translation: CASSPPRRETQYF.

The rearrangement links TRBV5-4 to TRBJ2-7; TRBD2 matches 9 bases. The ends lost 4 bases at V and 1 base at J; junction bases unmatched: 6. Germline V gene lookup returns CDR1 SGHNT and CDR2 YYREEE (reference sequence). The CDR3 spans 15 residues. The CDR3: CASSTGTSRSYEQYF. In DNA, the CDR3 is TGTGCCAGCAGCACCGGGACTAGCAGATCCTACGAGCAGTACTTC.

In this sample, this clone turned up a few times. The chain carries TRBV5-4 and TRBJ2-3; D remains unclear. This CDR3 contains 14 residues. The V and J ends lost 0 bases and 2 bases respectively, with 7 bases between them. Germline values: CDR1 SGHNT, CDR2 YYREEE (reference sequence). CDR3 amino acids: CASSLDQFTDTQYF. In nucleotides, the CDR3 is TGTGCCAGCAGCTTGGACCAATTCACAGATACGCAGTATTTT.

The chain combines TRBV6-5 with TRBJ2-1; 9 bases map to TRBD2. The junction had 9 bases not matched to a gene; V was cut back by 6 bases and J by 6 bases. Germline V CDR1 and CDR2: MNHEY, SVGAGI. The CDR3 totals 15 residues. The CDR3 DNA reads as TGTGCCAGCAGCGACGGGGCTAGCGGGACCAATGAGCAGTTCTTC. It translates to CASSDGASGTNEQFF.

A few counts support this clone. J is TRBJ2-1 and V is TRBV14; TRBD1 might be the D (6 bases). This CDR3 spans 15 amino acids. CDR1 SGHDN and CDR2 FVKESK come from the germline V gene. The V gene lost 1 base and the J gene lost 7 bases, with 14 bases spanning the gap. The CDR3 is CASSQGQGMGNEQFF. The CDR3 bases are TGTGCCAGCAGCCAAGGGCAGGGGATGGGTAATGAGCAGTTCTTC.

This clone was seen more than once but under ten times. The chain links TRBV15 to TRBJ2-3; tentative D call: TRBD2 (7 bases). V lost 1 base, J lost 1 base, and 12 bases lay in between. Looked up from germline, CDR1 is LNHNV and CDR2 is YYDKDF (reference sequence). The length of the CDR3 is 16 residues. The CDR3 sequence: CATSRVRGGGTDTQYF. The DNA of the CDR3 is TGTGCCACCAGCAGAGTGAGGGGGGGAGGCACAGATACGCAGTATTTT.

This chain uses TRBV2 with TRBJ1-3; the match to TRBD1 covers 8 bases. This CDR3 spans 17 amino acids. Germline CDR1 is SNHLY and CDR2 is FYNNEI. The junction had 9 bases not matched to a gene; V was cut back by 5 bases and J by 0 bases. This CDR3 is CASSQGQAFSSGNTIYF. The CDR3, as DNA: TGTGCCAGCAGTCAGGGACAGGCTTTTAGCTCTGGAAACACCATATATTTT.

The chain uses TRBV6-6 and TRBJ2-1; maybe TRBD2 (5 bases). V shed 5 bases and J shed 0 bases, with 11 bases lying between them. Per the germline V gene, CDR1 is MNHNY and CDR2 is SVGAGI (reference sequence). The CDR3 has 15 amino acids. The chain's CDR3 is CASSVAGSSYNEQFF. CDR3 sequence (DNA): TGTGCCAGCAGTGTCGCGGGTAGCTCCTACAATGAGCAGTTCTTC.

This chain links TRBV28 with TRBJ2-5; TRBD1 might be the D (6 bases). The CDR3 sequence is 15 residues long. The V gene's germline CDR1 is MDHEN and CDR2 SYDVKM. V lost 5 bases and J 2 bases, leaving 15 bases between the germline ends. The CDR3 here is CASSPTTRGQETQYF. In DNA form, the CDR3 reads TGTGCCAGCAGTCCTACTACAAGGGGGCAAGAGACCCAGTACTTC.

The chain combines TRBV18 with TRBJ2-2; D ambiguous. V gave up 5 bases and J gave up 6 bases, with 4 bases separating them. This CDR3 comprises 11 residues. The V gene's germline CDR1 is KGHSH and CDR2 LQKENI. CDR3 DNA sequence: TGTGCCAGCTCAGTTTCCGGGGAGCTGTTTTTT. Its translation is CASSVSGELFF.

This clone is a singleton in its sample. The chain carries TRBV11-2 and TRBJ1-2; TRBD1 matches at 7 bases. Germline V gene sequence: CDR1 SGHAT, CDR2 FQNNGV. The CDR3 consists of 15 residues. V was clipped by 3 bases and J by 4 bases; unmatched bases: 8. The CDR3 coding sequence is TGTGCCAGCAGCTTGCAACGGGACAGTTTCTATGGCTACACCTTC. This gives the protein CASSLQRDSFYGYTF.

Worth noting for this clone: The sample carries other DNA sequences with the same CDR3. The J gene is TRBJ1-1, the V gene TRBV19, with TRBD1 as a possible D gene (5 bases). From germline, CDR1 is LNHDA and CDR2 SQIVND (reference sequence). The CDR3 spans 13 residues. Between the trimmed V and J ends, which lost 2 bases and 1 base, there was a span of 5 bases. The CDR3 region is CASSITGNTEAFF. The CDR3 region has the DNA TGTGCCAGTAGTATAACAGGGAACACTGAAGCTTTCTTT. Filled out from reference TRBV19 and TRBJ1-1, the complete variable domain reads DGGITQSPKYLFRKEGQNVTLSCEQNLNHDAMYWYRQDPGQGLRLIYYSQIVNDFQKGDIAEGYSVSREKKESFPLTVTSAQKNPTAFYLCASSITGNTEAFFGQGTRLTVV.

A few counts support this clone. This rearrangement joins TRBV7-9 to TRBJ1-4, with D possibly matching TRBD1 (5 bases). CDR3 size: 15 residues. Germline V CDR1 and CDR2: SEHNR, FQNEAQ (reference sequence). V lost 4 bases and J 5 bases, leaving 14 bases between the germline ends. The CDR3 region is CASSSFGTGNEKLFF. In DNA form, the CDR3 reads TGTGCCAGCAGCTCCTTCGGGACGGGGAATGAAAAACTGTTTTTT.

The chain is built from TRBV11-3 and TRBJ2-3; no reliable D call. The CDR3 is made up of 12 amino acids. V shed 1 base and J shed 4 bases, with 3 bases lying between them. The germline V gene encodes CDR1 SGHNT and CDR2 YENEEA. The CDR3 DNA sequence: TGTGCCAGCAGCTTAGGGGCAGATACGCAGTATTTT. This gives the protein CASSLGADTQYF.

This sequence joins TRBV7-2 and TRBJ2-7; no definite D call. CDR3 length: 13 amino acids. Germline CDR1 is SGHTA and CDR2 is FQGNSA. Trimming removed 1 base from V and 0 bases from J, with 4 bases in between. CDR3 sequence (DNA): TGTGCCAGCAGCTTAGTCAGCTCCTACGAGCAGTACTTC. Its protein is CASSLVSSYEQYF.

This clone appeared a few times. The genes are TRBV10-3 and TRBJ2-1, with 8 bases fitting TRBD2. V trimming: 8 bases; J trimming: 3 bases; junction bases outside the gene matches: 6. Germline V CDR1 and CDR2: ENHRY, SYGVKD. CDR3 length: 14 residues. This CDR3 reads CAIRGGLDYNEQFF. CDR3 DNA: TGTGCCATCCGGGGGGGATTAGACTACAATGAGCAGTTCTTC.